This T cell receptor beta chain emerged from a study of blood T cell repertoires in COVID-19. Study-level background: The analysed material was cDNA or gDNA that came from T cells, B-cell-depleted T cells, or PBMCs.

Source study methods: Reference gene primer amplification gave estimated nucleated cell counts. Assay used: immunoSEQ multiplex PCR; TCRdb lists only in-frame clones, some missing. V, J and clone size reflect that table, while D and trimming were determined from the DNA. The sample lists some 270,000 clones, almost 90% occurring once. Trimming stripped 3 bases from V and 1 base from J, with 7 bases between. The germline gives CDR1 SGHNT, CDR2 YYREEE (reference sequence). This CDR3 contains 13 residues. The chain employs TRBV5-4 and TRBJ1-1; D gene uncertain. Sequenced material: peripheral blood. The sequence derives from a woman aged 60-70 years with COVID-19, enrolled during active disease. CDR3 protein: CASSSGRNTEAFF. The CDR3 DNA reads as TGTGCCAGCAGCTCCGGTCGGAACACTGAAGCTTTCTTT. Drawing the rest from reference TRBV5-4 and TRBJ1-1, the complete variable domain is ETGVTQSPTHLIKTRGQQVTLRCSSQSGHNTVSWYQQALGQGPQFIFQYYREEENGRGNFPPRFSGLQFPNYSSELNVNALELDDSALYLCASSSGRNTEAFFGQGTRLTVV.